The 10 T cell receptor beta chains below come from one sample, sequenced in a study of identical twins (dated by TCRdb to 2015 to 2016). Receptors were amplified or captured by 5' RACE. The sequencer listed for this sample is Illumina HiSeq 2000. The public reads were run again by TCRdb, first through fastp at Q25 and then through MiXCR, and only productive beta chains were kept. Each CDR3 protein gets just one entry, which takes the most common genes and DNA from the rows behind it. The sample table records 1,800,000 or so distinct CDR3 sequences; about 32% of these occur just once. The top ten constitute about 0.27% of the sample. The material sequenced was cord blood. The receptors were gathered from a newborn girl in good health.

This clonotype was counted a few times. The chain links TRBV28 to TRBJ1-4; no firm D call. Germline CDR1 MDHEN, CDR2 SYDVKM. Trimming removed 5 bases from V and 8 bases from J, with 9 bases in between. The CDR3 spans 12 residues. CDR3 loop: CASSRRVEKLFF. The CDR3 nucleotides are TGTGCCAGCAGTCGTAGGGTGGAAAAACTGTTTTTT.

The chain combines TRBV20-1 with TRBJ2-5; D unclear. The J call could be wrong; TRBJ2-7 is a better fit for the DNA end. The CDR3 has 11 residues. Germline V gene sequence: CDR1 DFQATT, CDR2 SNEGSKA (reference sequence). Written as DNA, the CDR3 is TGCAGTGCTAGAGATAAAACCGAGCAGTACTTC. This gives the protein CSARDKTEQYF.

The rearrangement links TRBV7-9 to TRBJ1-2; D remains unclear. Germline-derived CDR1 and CDR2 are SEHNR and FQNEAQ (reference sequence). This CDR3 contains 14 residues. Trimming took 5 bases from V and 0 from J, leaving 10 bases between them. The DNA of the CDR3 is TGTGCCAGCAGCGCTGGACGGCCTAACTATGGCTACACCTTC. It yields the protein CASSAGRPNYGYTF.

This clonotype was seen many times. This chain links TRBV29-1 with TRBJ2-1; D assignment may be TRBD1 or TRBD2 (5 bases each). The V end was cut by 0 bases, the J end by 8 bases, with 11 bases between. The CDR3 covers 13 residues. Germline V gene sequence: CDR1 SQVTM, CDR2 ANQGSEA. CDR3 sequence: CSVEDLRGDEQFF. CDR3 nucleotides: TGCAGCGTTGAAGATCTTAGGGGAGATGAGCAGTTCTTC.

To note about this clonotype: This may be a read error: a much more frequent sequence differs by one nucleotide. This rearrangement joins TRBV24-1 to TRBJ2-1; D may be TRBD2 (5 bases). V lost 0 bases, J lost 1 base, and 6 bases lay in between. Germline CDR1 and CDR2: KGHDR and SFDVKD. CDR3 size: 15 residues. CDR3 protein: CATSDLPGSYNEQFF. The CDR3, as DNA: TGTGCCACCAGTGATTTGCCGGGGTCCTACAATGAGCAGTTCTTC.

The rearrangement links TRBV10-3 to TRBJ2-3, with D tentatively TRBD1 (5 bases). The CDR3 is made up of 13 amino acids. Trimming left V 8 bases short and J 2 bases short, with 11 bases between. From germline, CDR1 is ENHRY and CDR2 SYGVKD. The CDR3 DNA sequence: TGTGCCATCGGGGCCAAAAACACAGATACGCAGTATTTT. Translated, it gives CAIGAKNTDTQYF.

The rearrangement links TRBV7-9 to TRBJ1-1; 7 nucleotides line up with TRBD1. The CDR3 loop spans 17 amino acids. The germline gives CDR1 SEHNR, CDR2 FQNEAQ (reference sequence). V lost 4 bases, J lost 0 bases, and 11 bases stayed unmatched. CDR3 coding DNA: TGTGCCAGCAGCTCCGAAGCCACCGGGACAGTGAACACTGAAGCTTTCTTT. It encodes CASSSEATGTVNTEAFF.

This clonotype has a handful of counts. This rearrangement joins TRBV20-1 to TRBJ2-1; 8 nucleotides line up with TRBD2. The germline gives CDR1 DFQATT, CDR2 SNEGSKA (reference sequence). The length of the CDR3 is 15 residues. V dropped 4 bases and J dropped 0; count of bases not matched to a gene: 5. The CDR3 DNA reads TGCAGTGCTAAAGTGGGGACTAGCTCCTACAATGAGCAGTTCTTC. This sequence encodes CSAKVGTSSYNEQFF.

For this clonotype: The junction departs from the called germline gene at one end, perhaps through a read error. DNA of the CDR3: TGTGCCAGTAGTGGCGGAGGGTCGGTAGCAAATCAGCCCCAGCATTTT. Amino acids: CASSGGGSVANQPQHF. The V gene is TRBV6-1, the J gene TRBJ1-5; unclear D gene. This CDR3 region has 16 residues. Germline V gene lookup returns CDR1 MNHNS and CDR2 SASEGT.

This clonotype has only one observation. The rearrangement links TRBV10-3 to TRBJ2-3; TRBD2 matches at 7 bases. Per the germline V gene, CDR1 is ENHRY and CDR2 is SYGVKD. The CDR3 sequence is 15 residues long. V shed 4 bases, J shed 0 bases, and the junction held 4 bases outside the gene matches. CDR3 nucleotide sequence: TGTGCCATCAGTGGGCTAGCGGAAAGCACAGATACGCAGTATTTT. It translates to CAISGLAESTDTQYF.